What follows are 24 T cell receptor beta chains derived from one specimen sequenced in a study of T-cell reconstitution after alpha-beta-depleted transplantation in children. It was with unique molecular identifiers that the TCRbeta library was prepared. Via MiXCR, TCRdb re-called the PCR reads, giving one row per CDR3 protein. There are more than 40,000 distinct CDR3 sequences in the sample; about 47% occur only once, and 30% to 40% lies in the top ten. This specimen was peripheral blood, taken before TCRalphabeta/CD19-depleted stem cell transplant. These TCRs come from a boy less than two years old with SCID, due to receive a stem cell transplant.

This clonotype was observed at least ten times. This sequence joins TRBV5-6 and TRBJ2-7; TRBD1 matches at 8 bases. The CDR3 runs 14 residues. V shed 6 bases, J shed 0 bases, and the junction held 5 bases outside the gene matches. Germline CDR1 is SGHDT and CDR2 is YYEEEE. CDR3 amino acids: CASKDRASSYEQYF. CDR3 sequence (DNA): TGTGCCAGCAAGGACAGGGCCAGCTCCTACGAGCAGTACTTC.

The chain uses TRBV4-2 and TRBJ2-3, with 13 bases lining up with TRBD2. Looked up from germline, CDR1 is LGHNA and CDR2 is YNFKEQ. The junction had 2 bases not matched to a gene; V was cut back by 0 bases and J by 8 bases. The CDR3 contains 15 residues. The CDR3 bases are TGTGCCAGCAGCCAAGATCGGACTAGCGGGGGTACGCAGTATTTT. This encodes CASSQDRTSGGTQYF.

V usage is TRBV5-1 and J usage is TRBJ2-1; 8 bases are shared with TRBD1. CDR3 size: 14 residues. CDR1 is SGHRS and CDR2 is YFSETQ in the germline V gene. Trimming removed 3 bases from V and 8 bases from J; junction bases left unmatched: 7. DNA of the CDR3: TGCGCCAGCAGCTCGAGGACAGGGCTCCATGAGCAGTTCTTC. Protein: CASSSRTGLHEQFF. Filled out from reference TRBV5-1 and TRBJ2-1, the complete variable domain reads KAGVTQTPRYLIKTRGQQVTLSCSPISGHRSVSWYQQTPGQGLQFLFEYFSETQRNKGNFPGRFSGRQFSNSRSEMNVSTLELGDSALYLCASSSRTGLHEQFFGPGTRLTVL.

The chain is built from TRBV7-2 and TRBJ2-5, with D possibly being TRBD1 (6 bases). V gave up 4 bases and J gave up 2 bases, with 14 bases separating them. This CDR3 region has 15 residues. The germline CDR1 and CDR2 sequences are SGHTA and FQGNSA. The CDR3 loop reads CASSSTGRSQETQYF. CDR3 bases: TGTGCCAGCAGCTCCACAGGGAGATCACAAGAGACCCAGTACTTC.

V gene TRBV7-8 combines with J gene TRBJ2-2; the D is unclear. CDR3 length: 14 residues. Trimming cost V 2 bases and J 2 bases, with 6 bases left between them. CDR1 and CDR2 (germline): SGHVS, FQNEAQ. The CDR3 is CASSLPPNTGELFF. The CDR3, as DNA: TGTGCCAGCAGCTTACCACCTAACACCGGGGAGCTGTTTTTT.

CDR3 sequence: CSVGRGGRADTQYF. CDR3 DNA sequence: TGCAGCGTTGGGCGGGGGGGCCGGGCAGATACGCAGTATTTT. The genes are TRBV29-1 and TRBJ2-3; 9 positions agree with TRBD2. CDR1 and CDR2 from the germline V gene are SQVTM and ANQGSEA. After removal of 4 bases from V and 4 bases from J, the junction contained 6 bases not matched to a gene. This CDR3 has 14 residues.

V and J are TRBV7-7 and TRBJ2-3, with D possibly being TRBD2 (5 bases). Germline assignment: CDR1 SSHAT and CDR2 FNYEAQ (reference sequence). There are 13 residues in the CDR3. Here the CDR3 DNA reads TGTTCTAGCAGCTTAAGAGTTTCAGATACGCAGTATTTT. It yields the protein CSSSLRVSDTQYF. Supplemented by reference TRBV7-7 and TRBJ2-3, the full variable domain reads GAGVSQSPRYKVTKRGQDVTLRCDPISSHATLYWYQQALGQGPEFLTYFNYEAQPDKSGLPSDRFSAERPEGSISTLTIQRTEQRDSAMYRCSSSLRVSDTQYFGPGTRLTVL.

The DNA for the CDR3 is TGCGCCAGCAGCTTGGATAAGGGGGCTGGCTATGGCTACACCTTC. It encodes CASSLDKGAGYGYTF. V is TRBV5-1 and J is TRBJ1-2, with TRBD1 identical over 7 bases. The CDR3 totals 15 residues. The V and J ends lost 0 bases and 4 bases, in that order; junction bases with no gene match: 6. Germline CDR1 and CDR2: SGHRS and YFSETQ.

This clonotype occurred once. The V call is TRBV4-2, the J call TRBJ2-3; 12 bases map to TRBD2. Germline-derived CDR1 and CDR2 are LGHNA and YNFKEQ. CDR3 length: 18 residues. Unmatched junction bases numbered 4, after V lost 0 bases and J lost 0 bases. This CDR3 is CASSQDTSGGPSTDTQYF. The CDR3 DNA reads TGTGCCAGCAGCCAAGATACTAGCGGGGGGCCTAGCACAGATACGCAGTATTTT.

This chain joins TRBV7-6 and TRBJ2-7; D is unresolved. V was pared by 1 base and J by 5 bases, with 9 bases between. CDR1 is SGHVS, CDR2 FNYEAQ, per germline. The CDR3 extends over 13 amino acids. The CDR3 loop reads CASSLVGWDEQYF. In DNA form, the CDR3 reads TGTGCCAGCAGCTTAGTGGGGTGGGACGAGCAGTACTTC.

DNA for the CDR3: TGTGCCAGCAGACAGACTGGGACCGATGAAGCTTTCTTT. It codes for CASRQTGTDEAFF. The rearrangement uses TRBV6-1 and TRBJ1-1; tentatively, D is TRBD1 (5 bases). Trimming cost V 6 bases and J 7 bases, with 15 bases left between them. In germline, CDR1 is MNHNS, CDR2 SASEGT. This CDR3 has 13 residues.

The chain employs TRBV20-1 and TRBJ1-3, with D possibly matching TRBD1 (5 bases). Trimming removed 4 bases at V and 0 bases at J, with 13 bases between. The CDR3 has 15 residues. CDR1 and CDR2 (germline): DFQATT, SNEGSKA (reference sequence). CDR3 protein: CSAMGGSSSGNTIYF. Written as DNA, the CDR3 is TGCAGTGCTATGGGGGGTTCCTCCTCTGGAAACACCATATATTTT.

This clonotype showed up just a few times. This could be a read error, since a much larger clone is one nucleotide away. The chain is built from TRBV7-2 and TRBJ2-3, with TRBD2 matching 7 bases. With V trimmed by 5 bases and J by 4 bases, 3 bases remained unmatched. Germline V gene sequence: CDR1 SGHTA, CDR2 FQGNSA. This CDR3 is 13 amino acids long. CDR3: CASSPTSPDTQYF. DNA of the CDR3: TGTGCCAGCAGCCCGACTAGCCCAGATACGCAGTATTTT.

Of note for this clonotype: At one boundary the junction diverges from the germline segment, which might be a read error. V gene TRBV7-7 combines with J gene TRBJ2-7, with TRBD1 matching over 9 bases. The CDR3 covers 15 residues. Germline values: CDR1 SSHAT, CDR2 FNYEAQ (reference sequence). This CDR3 is CASSPDRGSSYEQYF. The CDR3 DNA sequence: TGTGCTAGCAGTCCGGACAGGGGCAGCTCCTACGAGCAGTACTTC.

There are a few counts of this clonotype. The chain joins TRBV4-2 to TRBJ1-2; 9 nucleotides line up with TRBD1. The V gene end was trimmed by 1 base and the J gene end by 5 bases; junction bases not matched to a gene: 8. From germline, CDR1 is LGHNA and CDR2 YNFKEQ. The CDR3 totals 16 residues. CDR3 protein: CASSQVRDRVEYGYTF. Written as DNA, the CDR3 is TGTGCCAGCAGCCAAGTGCGGGACAGGGTCGAATATGGCTACACCTTC.

The V call is TRBV7-9, the J call TRBJ2-5; tentative D call: TRBD2 (5 bases). The length of the CDR3 is 15 residues. V was cut by 5 bases and J by 2 bases, with 15 bases left in between. Looked up from germline, CDR1 is SEHNR and CDR2 is FQNEAQ (reference sequence). Here the CDR3 reads CASSPGSGRQETQYF. In DNA form, the CDR3 reads TGTGCCAGCAGCCCGGGGAGCGGCAGACAAGAGACCCAGTACTTC.

The chain carries TRBV7-9 and TRBJ2-1, with 8 bases matching TRBD2. CDR3 size: 15 residues. With V trimmed by 1 base and J by 10 bases, 9 bases remained unmatched. Germline V gene sequence: CDR1 SEHNR, CDR2 FQNEAQ (reference sequence). The CDR3 sequence: CASSLDPSGGREQFF. Here the CDR3 DNA reads TGTGCCAGCAGCTTAGATCCAAGCGGGGGCAGGGAGCAGTTCTTC. Based on the CDR3 plus reference TRBV7-9 and TRBJ2-1, the full variable domain is DTGVSQNPRHKITKRGQNVTFRCDPISEHNRLYWYRQTLGQGPEFLTYFQNEAQLEKSRLLSDRFSAERPKGSFSTLEIQRTEQGDSAMYLCASSLDPSGGREQFFGPGTRLTVL.

This clonotype was counted only a few times. The gene calls are TRBV6-2 or TRBV6-3 and TRBJ2-7; the D gene is possibly TRBD1 (6 bases). The CDR3 contains 13 residues. Trimming pared 6 bases from V and 3 bases from J, leaving 12 bases between. Germline CDR1 MNHEY, CDR2 SVGEGT. CDR3 protein: CASRQGAGYEQYF. In DNA form, the CDR3 reads TGTGCCAGCAGACAGGGCGCAGGCTACGAGCAGTACTTC.

In this sample, this clonotype turned up a few times. The chain is built from TRBV7-2 and TRBJ2-1; 7 bases agree with TRBD2. V lost 5 bases, J lost 7 bases, and 11 bases stayed unmatched. CDR3 size: 15 residues. Per the germline V gene, CDR1 is SGHTA and CDR2 is FQGNSA. The CDR3 sequence is CASSPRGWEGNEQFF. The DNA of the CDR3 is TGTGCCAGCAGCCCTCGCGGGTGGGAGGGGAATGAGCAGTTCTTC. Combining the CDR3 with reference TRBV7-2 and TRBJ2-1 gives the whole variable domain GAGVSQSPSNKVTEKGKDVELRCDPISGHTALYWYRQSLGQGLEFLIYFQGNSAPDKSGLPSDRFSAERTGGSVSTLTIQRTQQEDSAVYLCASSPRGWEGNEQFFGPGTRLTVL.

The rearrangement joins TRBV4-3 to TRBJ1-2; a weak D match, TRBD1 (5 bases). The CDR3 is made up of 15 amino acids. Trimming shortened V by 0 bases and J by 7 bases, and 15 bases separated the two germline ends. Germline loops: CDR1 LGHNA, CDR2 YSLEER. As DNA, the CDR3 is TGCGCCAGCAGCCAAGATAGGAGTAGGGGATTTGGCTACACCTTC. Amino acids: CASSQDRSRGFGYTF.

V is TRBV11-2 and J is TRBJ2-7, with TRBD1 matching over 9 bases. The CDR3 has 15 residues. In germline, CDR1 is SGHAT, CDR2 FQNNGV. The ends lost 5 bases at V and 2 bases at J; junction bases unmatched: 7. The CDR3 is CASSPTGGPAYEQYF. DNA for the CDR3: TGTGCCAGCAGCCCCACAGGGGGCCCAGCCTACGAGCAGTACTTC.

V and J are TRBV20-1 and TRBJ1-1; unclear D gene. Trimming cost V 6 bases and J 6 bases, with 11 bases left between them. The CDR3 consists of 11 residues. The V gene's germline CDR1 is DFQATT and CDR2 SNEGSKA (reference sequence). CDR3 in DNA: TGCAGTGCCTCAAAAAACCCTGAAGCTTTCTTT. This sequence encodes CSASKNPEAFF.

The gene calls are TRBV6-2 or TRBV6-3 and TRBJ1-1, with D perhaps matching TRBD1 (6 bases). V lost 5 bases and J 7 bases, leaving 20 bases between the germline ends. Germline loops: CDR1 MNHEY, CDR2 SVGEGT. The CDR3 contains 15 residues. CDR3 loop: CASSPLQGSWREAFF. In DNA form, the CDR3 reads TGTGCCAGCAGTCCTTTACAGGGTTCGTGGCGTGAAGCTTTCTTT.

This clonotype has a handful of counts. The V gene is TRBV11-1, the J gene TRBJ2-2; 10 bases map to TRBD1. The germline CDR1 and CDR2 sequences are SGHAT and FQDESV (reference sequence). The ends lost 3 bases at V and 6 bases at J; junction bases unmatched: 19. The CDR3 has 20 residues. CDR3 nucleotide sequence: TGTGCCAGCAGCTTTCCGACCCCCCACTTGGACAGGGGGGAACCCGGGGAGCTGTTTTTT. This encodes CASSFPTPHLDRGEPGELFF. The whole variable domain, remainder taken from reference TRBV11-1 and TRBJ2-2, is EAEVAQSPRYKITEKSQAVAFWCDPISGHATLYWYRQILGQGPELLVQFQDESVVDDSQLPKDRFSAERLKGVDSTLKIQPAELGDSAMYLCASSFPTPHLDRGEPGELFFGEGSRLTVL.